The T cell receptor (beta chain) described here comes from a study of blood T cell repertoires in COVID-19. Original handling: Amplified reference gene primers provided the basis for estimating nucleated cell counts. Method: immunoSEQ multiplex PCR; TCRdb's copy keeps in-frame clones and lacks some. V and J calls and clone size are copied from that table; D and trimming were computed from the DNA. The sample lists some 30,000 clones, approximately 85% occurring once. This TCR derives from a woman in her fifties or sixties with active COVID-19. Sequenced material: peripheral blood.

This CDR3 is CASRPGTGGNTIYF. As DNA, the CDR3 is TGCGCCAGCAGACCAGGGACAGGAGGAAACACCATATATTTT. V usage is TRBV5-1 and J usage is TRBJ1-3; TRBD1 agrees at 8 bases. With 5 bases clipped from V and 4 bases from J, the junction kept 5 bases outside the gene matches. Germline CDR1 reads SGHRS; CDR2 reads YFSETQ. This CDR3 spans 14 amino acids.